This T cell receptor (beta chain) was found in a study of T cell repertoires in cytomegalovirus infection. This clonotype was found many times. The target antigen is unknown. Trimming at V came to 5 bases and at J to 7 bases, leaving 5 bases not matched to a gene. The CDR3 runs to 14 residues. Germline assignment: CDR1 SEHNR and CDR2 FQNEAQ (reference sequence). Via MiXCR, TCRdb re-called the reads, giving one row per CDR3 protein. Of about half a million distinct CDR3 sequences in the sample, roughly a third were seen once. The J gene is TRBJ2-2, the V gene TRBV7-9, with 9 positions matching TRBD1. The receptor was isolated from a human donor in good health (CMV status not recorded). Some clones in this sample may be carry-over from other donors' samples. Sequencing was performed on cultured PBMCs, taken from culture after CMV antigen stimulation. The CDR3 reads CASSNRQGVGELFF. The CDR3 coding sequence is TGTGCCAGCAGCAACAGACAGGGGGTCGGGGAGCTGTTTTTT.